This TCR beta chain is drawn from a study of regulatory T cells in long-lasting Graves disease. General study results and limits: Possibly, accuracy suffered from the small sample size.

Comments on this clonotype: Its specificity is unknown.

Construction of TCR beta libraries relied on iRepertoire HTBI primers and on Arm-PCR targeting CDR3 regions. TCRdb independently ran MiXCR on the multiplex PCR reads; one entry per CDR3 protein. The sample yields over 350,000 distinct CDR3 sequences, 14% seen once. Time point denoted: newly diagnosed GD, antithyroid drugs for less than 3 months. The TCR library used RNA extracted from PBMCs. It was an endocrinology department in Xi'an, China, that provided the patients. EDTA tubes received 7.5 to 9 milliliters of drawn peripheral blood. V lost 2 bases to trimming and J lost 8 bases, with 4 bases between them. The CDR3 is made up of 12 amino acids. Germline assignment: CDR1 SNHLY and CDR2 FYNNEI. This same sample was also taken into another study, of T cells in Graves' hyperthyroidism and ophthalmopathy. That investigation notes: By a 13 V-J model, ophthalmopathy was set apart from stable hyperthyroidism.

This material consisted of peripheral blood mononuclear cells (PBMCs), taken at new diagnosis, from a patient treated with antithyroid drugs. The chain couples TRBV2 to TRBJ1-6; D remains unclear. This sequence was found in a woman between 45 and 65 years old with Graves disease. The CDR3 protein is CASSELYSPLHF. Written as DNA, the CDR3 is TGTGCCAGCAGTGAACTTTATTCACCCCTCCACTTT. Variable domain in full (rest from reference TRBV2 and TRBJ1-6): EPEVTQTPSHQVTQMGQEVILRCVPISNHLYFYWYRQILGQKVEFLVSFYNNEISEKSEIFDDQFSVERPDGSNFTLKIRSTKLEDSAMYFCASSELYSPLHFGNGTRLTVT.